What follows is one T cell receptor (beta chain) and its context. The ends lost 3 bases at V and 10 bases at J; junction bases unmatched: 3. The CDR3 has 13 residues. This sample was taken from a study of control samples from healthy donors and cancer patients. Method: immunoSEQ multiplex PCR; TCRdb's copy keeps in-frame clones and lacks some. Of just under 150,000 clones detected, about 91% appear once; the ten largest clones hold 3% to 3.5%. The sequencing input was blood. The genes are TRBV12-3 or TRBV12-4 and TRBJ2-1, with 10 bases identical to TRBD2. The clonotype comes from a man aged 25 to 45 in good health. CDR3 residues: CASSFFSGGEQFF. The DNA for the CDR3 is TGTGCCAGCAGTTTTTTTAGCGGGGGGGAGCAGTTCTTC.